The entry that follows covers one T cell receptor beta chain sequence. This entry is derived from a study of blood T cell repertoires in COVID-19. Study in general: Nucleic acid was either cDNA or gDNA, and it came from T cells, B-cell-depleted T cells, or PBMCs.

Using immunoSEQ multiplex PCR, the repertoire was profiled, and TCRdb retains in-frame clones only, with some absent. Of over 350,000 clones listed, around 89% were seen once; the top ten hold 4% to 5.5%. With 0 bases clipped from V and 5 bases from J, the junction kept 3 bases outside the gene matches. CDR1 WNHNN and CDR2 SYGVQD come from the germline V gene (reference sequence). The CDR3 is 14 amino acids. The specimen was peripheral blood. The sequence came from a young woman with acute or convalescent COVID-19. This rearrangement joins TRBV10-1 to TRBJ2-5, with 7 bases aligning to TRBD2. CDR3 DNA sequence: TGCGCCAGCAGTGAGTCATGGGGGGGGGAGACCCAGTACTTC. This codes for CASSESWGGETQYF.